This TCR beta chain was recovered during a study of T cells after yellow fever vaccination. TCRdb fed the 5' RACE reads into MiXCR, producing one record per CDR3 protein. The table lists 75,000 to 100,000 distinct CDR3 sequences, roughly 10% of them singletons. With 2 bases clipped from V and 2 bases from J, the junction kept 5 bases outside the gene matches. This CDR3 contains 15 residues. In germline, CDR1 is LGHNA, CDR2 YSLEER. This receptor was taken from a man aged 18 to 35 who received the YFV17D yellow fever vaccine. Sequenced here: CD8+ T cells not binding an NS4B(214-222) dextramer, sorted from PBMCs, sampled approximately 16 days after the first yellow fever vaccination. This sequence joins TRBV4-3 and TRBJ1-2, with TRBD1 identical over 7 bases. The CDR3 DNA reads TGCGCCAGCAGCCAACGTACAGGGGCCAACTATGGCTACACCTTC. This codes for CASSQRTGANYGYTF.